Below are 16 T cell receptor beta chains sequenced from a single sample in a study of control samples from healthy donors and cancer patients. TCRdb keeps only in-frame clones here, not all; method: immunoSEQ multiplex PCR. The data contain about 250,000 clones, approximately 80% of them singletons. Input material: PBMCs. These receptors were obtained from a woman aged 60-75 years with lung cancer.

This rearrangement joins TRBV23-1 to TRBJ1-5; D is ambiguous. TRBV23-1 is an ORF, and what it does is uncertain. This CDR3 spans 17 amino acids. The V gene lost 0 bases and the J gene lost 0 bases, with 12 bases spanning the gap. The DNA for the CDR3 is TGCGCCAGCAGTCAATCTGAGCGGAGTCATAGCAATCAGCCCCAGCATTTT. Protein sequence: CASSQSERSHSNQPQHF.

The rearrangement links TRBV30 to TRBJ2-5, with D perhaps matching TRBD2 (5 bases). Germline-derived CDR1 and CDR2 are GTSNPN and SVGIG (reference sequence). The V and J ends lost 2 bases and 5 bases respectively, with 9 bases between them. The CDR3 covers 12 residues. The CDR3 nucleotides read TGTGCCTGGAGTTGGACGGGGGAGACCCAGTACTTC. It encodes CAWSWTGETQYF.

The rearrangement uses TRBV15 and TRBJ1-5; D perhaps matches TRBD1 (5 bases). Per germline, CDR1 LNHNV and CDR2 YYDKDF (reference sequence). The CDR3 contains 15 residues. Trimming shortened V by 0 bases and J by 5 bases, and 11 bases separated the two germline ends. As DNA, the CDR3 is TGTGCCACCAGCAGAGATCGGTGGGGGGATCAGCCCCAGCATTTT. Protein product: CATSRDRWGDQPQHF.

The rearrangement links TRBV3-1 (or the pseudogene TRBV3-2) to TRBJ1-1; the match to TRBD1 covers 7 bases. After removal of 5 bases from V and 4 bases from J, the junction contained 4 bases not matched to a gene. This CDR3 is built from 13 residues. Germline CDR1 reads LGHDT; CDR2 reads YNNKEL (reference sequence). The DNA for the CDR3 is TGTGCCAGCAGCGACAGGGTGGGCACTGAAGCTTTCTTT. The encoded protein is CASSDRVGTEAFF.

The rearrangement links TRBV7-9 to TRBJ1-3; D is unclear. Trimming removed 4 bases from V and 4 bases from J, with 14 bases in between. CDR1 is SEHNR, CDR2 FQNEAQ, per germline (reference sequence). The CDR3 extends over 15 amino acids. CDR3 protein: CASSSLLSVGNTIYF. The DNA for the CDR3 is TGTGCCAGCAGCTCCCTCCTTTCAGTAGGAAACACCATATATTTT.

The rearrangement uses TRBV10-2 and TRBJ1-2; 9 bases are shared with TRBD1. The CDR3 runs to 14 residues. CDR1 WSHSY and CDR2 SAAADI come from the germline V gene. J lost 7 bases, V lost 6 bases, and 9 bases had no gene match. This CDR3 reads CASSGDRVISGYTF. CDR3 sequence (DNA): TGCGCCAGCAGCGGGGACAGGGTGATCTCTGGCTACACCTTC.

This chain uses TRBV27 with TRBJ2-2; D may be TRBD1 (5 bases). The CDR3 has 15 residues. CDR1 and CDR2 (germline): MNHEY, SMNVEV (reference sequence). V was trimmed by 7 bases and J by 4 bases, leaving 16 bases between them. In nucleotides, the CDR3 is TGTGCCAGCACCTATTTCAGGGCTGGCACCGGGGAGCTGTTTTTT. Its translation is CASTYFRAGTGELFF.

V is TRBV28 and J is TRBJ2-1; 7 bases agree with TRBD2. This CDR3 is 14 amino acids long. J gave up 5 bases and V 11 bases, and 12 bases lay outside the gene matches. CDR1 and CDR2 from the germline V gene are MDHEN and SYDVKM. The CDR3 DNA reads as TGTGCCTCAGAACGGGAGGCTTGGGACAATGAGCAGTTCTTC. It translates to CASEREAWDNEQFF.

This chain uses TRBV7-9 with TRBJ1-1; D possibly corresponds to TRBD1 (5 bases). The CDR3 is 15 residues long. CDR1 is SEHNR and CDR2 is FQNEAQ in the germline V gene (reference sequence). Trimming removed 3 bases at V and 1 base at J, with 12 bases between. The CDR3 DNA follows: TGTGCCAGCAGCTTCCAGGGTGGGGGGAACACTGAAGCTTTCTTT. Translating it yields CASSFQGGGNTEAFF.

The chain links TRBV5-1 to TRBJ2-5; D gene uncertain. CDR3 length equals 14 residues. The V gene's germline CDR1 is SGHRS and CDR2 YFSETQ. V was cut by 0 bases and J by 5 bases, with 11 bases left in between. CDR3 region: CASSLDRSDETQYF. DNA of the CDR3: TGCGCCAGCAGCTTGGACCGTTCCGACGAGACCCAGTACTTC.

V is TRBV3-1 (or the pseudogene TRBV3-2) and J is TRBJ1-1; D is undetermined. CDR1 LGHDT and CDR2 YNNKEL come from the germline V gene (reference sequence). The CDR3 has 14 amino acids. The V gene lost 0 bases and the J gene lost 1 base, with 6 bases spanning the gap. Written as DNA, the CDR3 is TGTGCCAGCAGCCAAGATGGGTCGAACACTGAAGCTTTCTTT. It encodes CASSQDGSNTEAFF.

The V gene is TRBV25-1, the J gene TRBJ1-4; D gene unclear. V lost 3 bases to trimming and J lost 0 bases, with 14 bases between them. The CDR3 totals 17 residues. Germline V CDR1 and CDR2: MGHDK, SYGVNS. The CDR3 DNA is TGTGCCAGCAGTGACGATTCGGGAGGAACAACTAATGAAAAACTGTTTTTT. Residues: CASSDDSGGTTNEKLFF.

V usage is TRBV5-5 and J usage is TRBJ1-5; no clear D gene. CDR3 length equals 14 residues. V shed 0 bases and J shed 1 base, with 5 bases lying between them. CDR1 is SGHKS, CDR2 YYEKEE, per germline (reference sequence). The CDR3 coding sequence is TGTGCCAGCAGCTTGGTGGGGAGCAATCAGCCCCAGCATTTT. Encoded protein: CASSLVGSNQPQHF.

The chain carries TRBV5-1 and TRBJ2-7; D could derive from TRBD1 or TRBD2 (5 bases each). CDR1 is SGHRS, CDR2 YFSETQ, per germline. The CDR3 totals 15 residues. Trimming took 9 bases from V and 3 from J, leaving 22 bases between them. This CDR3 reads CATLSNQGDYYEQYF. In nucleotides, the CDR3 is TGCGCCACCCTAAGTAATCAGGGAGACTACTACGAGCAGTACTTC.

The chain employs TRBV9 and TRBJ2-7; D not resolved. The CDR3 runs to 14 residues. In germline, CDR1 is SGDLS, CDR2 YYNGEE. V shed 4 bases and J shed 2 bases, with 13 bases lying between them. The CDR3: CASSPPTKPYEQYF. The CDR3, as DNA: TGTGCCAGCAGCCCCCCGACCAAACCCTACGAGCAGTACTTC.

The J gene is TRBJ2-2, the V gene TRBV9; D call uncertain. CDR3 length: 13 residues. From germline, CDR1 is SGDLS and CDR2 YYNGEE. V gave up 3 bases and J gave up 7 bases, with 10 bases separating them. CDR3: CASSGIGNGELFF. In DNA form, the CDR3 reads TGTGCCAGCAGCGGTATAGGTAACGGGGAGCTGTTTTTT. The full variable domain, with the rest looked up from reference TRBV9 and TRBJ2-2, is DSGVTQTPKHLITATGQRVTLRCSPRSGDLSVYWYQQSLDQGLQFLIQYYNGEERAKGNILERFSAQQFPDLHSELNLSSLELGDSALYFCASSGIGNGELFFGEGSRLTVL.